Each of the 7 T cell receptor beta chains below was sequenced from the same sample in a study of tissue T cells after allogeneic stem cell transplantation. The data were produced by immunoSEQ multiplex PCR, yet TCRdb's version contains in-frame clones alone and is incomplete. The top ten clones hold about 6% of a sample with thousands of clones, approximately 50% of them seen once. Time point of the sample: mouse harvest day 7 after allogeneic transplant. The graft held 10^6 splenic CD5+ T cells and 10^7 T-cell-depleted bone marrow cells. Sequenced sample: gut tissue. The receptors come from a female BALB/c mouse given C57BL/6 T cells with graft-versus-host disease after an allogeneic hematopoietic cell transplant.

On this clone itself: Gene names and germline match the mouse. Read coverage stops 1 residue before the CDR3 terminus; the germline J gene supplies the remainder. The rearrangement joins TRBV1 to TRBJ1-1; D call uncertain. The CDR3 extends over 13 amino acids. Per germline, CDR1 NSQYPW and CDR2 LRSPGD (reference sequence). The V end lost 1 base, the J end lost 4 bases, and 7 bases lay between the germline ends. The CDR3 sequence is CTCSAGEGTEVFF. Incomplete CDR3 DNA: TGCACCTGCAGTGCAGGGGAGGGCACAGAAGTCTTC.

About this clone: The junction departs from germline at one end; a sequencing error may be responsible. Gene names refer to mouse genes. The observed sequence ends 1 residue before the CDR3 terminus, with the missing tail filled in from the germline J gene. The rearrangement joins TRBV26 to TRBJ2-1; no reliable D call. Germline assignment: CDR1 KGHPV and CDR2 FQNQEV (reference sequence). The CDR3 sequence is 15 residues long. The CDR3: CAGSLSSYNYAEQFF. The CDR3 DNA, read in part, is TGTGCCGGCAGTCTGTCGTCATATAACTATGCTGAGCAGTTC. Full variable domain (rest looked up from reference TRBV26 and TRBJ2-1): NSKVIQTPRYLVKGQGQKAKMRCIPEKGHPVVFWYQQNKNNEFKFLINFQNQEVLQQIDMTEKRFSAECPSNSPCSLEIQSSEAGDSALYLCAGSLSSYNYAEQFFGPGTRLTVL.

Turning to this clone: The listed genes are named as in mouse. The read halts 1 residue ahead of the CDR3 end, with the missing end drawn from the germline J gene. The chain recombines TRBV19 with TRBJ2-5; D could derive from TRBD1 or TRBD2 (5 bases each). The ends were cut back, 5 bases at V and 6 bases at J, with 10 bases in the middle. The length of the CDR3 is 12 residues. The germline CDR1 and CDR2 sequences are FNHDT and SITEND (reference sequence). The CDR3 is CASSPGTDTQYF. CDR3 DNA, as far as it was read: TGTGCCAGCAGCCCTGGGACGGACACCCAGTAC.

About this clone: Genes and germline are mouse. The sequence runs out 1 residue before the end of the CDR3; the remainder is reconstructed from the germline J gene. The chain employs TRBV12-1 and TRBJ1-4; maybe TRBD1 (5 bases). V was pared by 3 bases and J by 0 bases, with 7 bases between. The germline CDR1 and CDR2 sequences are SGHSN and HYEKVE. This CDR3 region has 14 residues. The chain's CDR3 is CASSTGISNERLFF. The CDR3 DNA, read in part, is TGTGCCAGCTCTACAGGAATTTCCAACGAAAGATTATTT. The full variable domain, in which reference TRBV12-1 and TRBJ1-4 provide the parts outside the CDR3, is DSGVVQSPRHIIKEKGGRSVLTCIPISGHSNVVWYQQTLGKELKFLIQHYEKVERDKGFLPSRFSVQQFDDYHSEMNMSALELEDSAMYFCASSTGISNERLFFGHGTKLSVL.

This clone is large. Gene labels here are mouse ones. The CDR3 end is not reached by the read, which stops 1 residue before it; the germline J gene fills it in. The rearrangement links TRBV1 to TRBJ2-1; 10 bases line up with TRBD2. The CDR3 length is 15 residues. In germline, CDR1 is NSQYPW, CDR2 LRSPGD (reference sequence). Trimming removed 3 bases from V and 4 bases from J; junction bases left unmatched: 3. CDR3 region: CTCSALLGGYAEQFF. Partial CDR3 DNA: TGCACCTGCAGTGCGCTACTGGGGGGGTATGCTGAGCAGTTC.

This clone is large by share. The germline and genes are mouse ones. The CDR3 end is not reached by the read, which stops 1 residue before it; the germline J gene fills it in. The chain joins TRBV3 to TRBJ1-4; D is undetermined. Trimming cost V 5 bases and J 0 bases, with 7 bases left between them. Per the germline V gene, CDR1 is SNHLY and CDR2 is FYNGKV (reference sequence). There are 14 residues in the CDR3. CDR3 in amino acids: CASSTDLSNERLFF. The CDR3 bases that were read are TGTGCCAGCAGCACTGACCTTTCCAACGAAAGATTATTT.

Comments on this clone: Any gene name here is a mouse gene name. With the read ending 1 residue before the CDR3 end, the germline J gene is used to fill in that end. V gene TRBV23 combines with J gene TRBJ1-1; TRBD1, as called in the table, went unchecked against the DNA. Germline assignment: CDR1 KGHTA and CDR2 FQNQQP. The CDR3 contains 13 residues. The CDR3 region is CSSSQSQNTEVFF. The covered CDR3 bases are TGCTCCAGCAGTCAATCACAGAACACAGAAGTCTTC.